A single sample gave rise to the 21 T cell receptor beta chains below, sequenced in a study of PD-L1 blockade in urothelial cancer. Here immunoSEQ multiplex PCR was the method, and the copy in TCRdb shows in-frame clones only, minus some. Altogether tens of thousands of clones are present, approximately 72% being singletons, with the ten largest covering 3.5% to 4.5%. Sample time point: pretreatment peripheral blood. The material sequenced was PBMCs, taken around atezolizumab (anti-PD-L1) treatment. All receptors derive from a man between 65 and 85 years old with urothelial cancer.

This chain connects TRBV5-6 to TRBJ1-6; unclear D gene. CDR1 and CDR2 from the germline V gene are SGHDT and YYEEEE. Trimming shortened V by 5 bases and J by 0 bases, and 3 bases separated the two germline ends. The CDR3 is 13 amino acids. CDR3 DNA: TGTGCCAGCAGGAGCTCCTATAATTCACCCCTCCACTTT. Its translation: CASRSSYNSPLHF.

V and J are TRBV7-8 and TRBJ1-4; D might be TRBD1 (5 bases). This CDR3 has 17 residues. The V gene's germline CDR1 is SGHVS and CDR2 FQNEAQ. Trimming removed 1 base from V and 0 bases from J, with 12 bases in between. The CDR3 loop reads CASSLDGGSTTNEKLFF. The CDR3 region has the DNA TGTGCCAGCAGCTTAGACGGGGGATCTACAACTAATGAAAAACTGTTTTTT.

This clone was recorded once. CDR3 in amino acids: CASSQDPSGGAYNEQFF. Here the CDR3 DNA reads TGCGCCAGCAGCCAAGATCCCAGCGGGGGGGCCTACAATGAGCAGTTCTTC. V and J are TRBV4-1 and TRBJ2-1; TRBD2 matches at 10 bases. CDR1 is MGHRA and CDR2 is YSYEKL in the germline V gene. This CDR3 comprises 17 residues. Germline trimming cut 0 bases from V and 2 bases from J; bases unmatched to any gene: 4.

The rearrangement links TRBV19 to TRBJ2-7; TRBD1 aligns across 8 bases. Germline CDR1 reads LNHDA; CDR2 reads SQIVND (reference sequence). The length of the CDR3 is 15 residues. The trim removed 6 bases at V and 5 bases at J, leaving 12 bases unmatched. This chain's CDR3 is CASSPSGRGRNEQYF. In DNA form, the CDR3 reads TGTGCCAGTAGCCCATCGGGCAGGGGGCGTAACGAGCAGTACTTC.

This chain joins TRBV7-2 and TRBJ1-2; TRBD1 agrees at 9 bases. Looked up from germline, CDR1 is SGHTA and CDR2 is FQGNSA. V dropped 3 bases and J dropped 4; count of bases not matched to a gene: 3. The CDR3 is made up of 14 amino acids. The CDR3 here is CASSFGQGSYGYTF. Written as DNA, the CDR3 is TGTGCCAGCAGCTTCGGACAGGGGAGCTATGGCTACACCTTC.

The gene calls are TRBV7-2 and TRBJ2-5; TRBD1 matches at 7 bases. There are 16 residues in the CDR3. V was clipped by 5 bases and J by 1 base; unmatched bases: 10. Germline assignment: CDR1 SGHTA and CDR2 FQGNSA. The CDR3 is CASSLYGTAFQETQYF. As DNA, the CDR3 is TGTGCCAGCAGCCTGTACGGGACAGCGTTCCAAGAGACCCAGTACTTC.

This clone came up a few times. Germline and junction disagree at one end, which may indicate a read error. The chain combines TRBV19 with TRBJ1-1; 7 bases are shared with TRBD1. Germline V CDR1 and CDR2: LNHDA, SQIVND (reference sequence). The CDR3 runs 14 residues. The CDR3 loop is CASSPIRGNAEAFF. The CDR3 DNA sequence: TGTGCCAGTAGTCCCATCAGGGGGAACGCTGAAGCTTTCTTT.

In this sample, this clone turned up a few times. V usage is TRBV6-6 and J usage is TRBJ1-1; D uncertain. The ends were cut back, 6 bases at V and 6 bases at J, with 11 bases in the middle. The CDR3 length is 12 residues. CDR1 and CDR2 from the germline V gene are MNHNY and SVGAGI (reference sequence). The CDR3 sequence: CASSGFRSEAFF. The CDR3 DNA reads as TGTGCCAGCAGCGGCTTCAGGTCTGAAGCTTTCTTT.

Points on this clone: The same CDR3 also results from other DNA sequences found in this sample. This chain joins TRBV7-3 and TRBJ2-7; 7 nucleotides align to TRBD1. CDR1 SGHTA and CDR2 FQGTGA come from the germline V gene. The CDR3 length is 13 residues. Unmatched junction bases numbered 6, after V lost 6 bases and J lost 4 bases. The CDR3 DNA sequence: TGTGCCAGCAGTAAAAACAGGGGTTACGAGCAGTACTTC. Translation: CASSKNRGYEQYF.

V gene TRBV11-3 combines with J gene TRBJ1-1; 7 bases map to TRBD1. The length of the CDR3 is 16 residues. V lost 1 base and J lost 1; bases outside the gene matches: 6. The germline V gene has CDR1 SGHNT and CDR2 YENEEA. The CDR3 DNA reads TGTGCCAGCAGCTTAGGGACAGGCCGCGGGAACACTGAAGCTTTCTTT. Its translation is CASSLGTGRGNTEAFF.

The chain is built from TRBV12-5 and TRBJ2-3; possibly TRBD1 for D (5 bases). This CDR3 spans 16 amino acids. V was trimmed by 4 bases and J by 0 bases, leaving 14 bases between them. From germline, CDR1 is LGHNT and CDR2 FRNRAP. CDR3 residues: CASGSGRPSSTDTQYF. The CDR3 DNA is TGTGCTAGTGGTTCAGGGCGTCCCTCTAGCACAGATACGCAGTATTTT.

This chain joins TRBV12-5 and TRBJ2-6; D is ambiguous. The length of the CDR3 is 17 residues. Trimming cost V 6 bases and J 3 bases, with 18 bases left between them. Germline CDR1 LGHNT, CDR2 FRNRAP. Here the CDR3 DNA reads TGTGCTAGTGGCCATAGGTCCGCGGCTGGTGGGGCCAACGTCCTGACTTTC. It yields the protein CASGHRSAAGGANVLTF.

The chain couples TRBV18 to TRBJ2-7, with D possibly being TRBD1 (6 bases). Trimming took off 0 bases at V and 7 bases at J, with 16 bases between the two ends. Germline V CDR1 and CDR2: KGHSH, LQKENI. The CDR3 has 15 residues. The CDR3 spells CASSPPTGPWGEQYF. CDR3 nucleotide sequence: TGTGCCAGCTCACCACCGACAGGACCCTGGGGAGAGCAGTACTTC.

The gene calls are TRBV4-3 and TRBJ1-2; D is uncertain. V was cut by 0 bases and J by 4 bases, with 12 bases left in between. CDR1 is LGHNA, CDR2 YSLEER, per germline. The CDR3 is made up of 15 amino acids. The DNA for the CDR3 is TGCGCCAGCAGCCAAGATAGCGGCAGTTCCTATGGCTACACCTTC. This codes for CASSQDSGSSYGYTF.

The chain carries TRBV18 and TRBJ2-5; 7 bases match TRBD1. The V gene end was trimmed by 5 bases and the J gene end by 2 bases; junction bases not matched to a gene: 5. The germline V gene encodes CDR1 KGHSH and CDR2 LQKENI. The CDR3 runs to 14 residues. The chain's CDR3 is CASSSGTAQETQYF. The CDR3 DNA sequence: TGTGCCAGCTCATCCGGGACAGCGCAAGAGACCCAGTACTTC.

V gene TRBV6-5 combines with J gene TRBJ2-2, with TRBD1 matching over 8 bases. After removal of 10 bases from V and 1 base from J, the junction contained 2 bases not matched to a gene. CDR3 size: 13 residues. Looked up from germline, CDR1 is MNHEY and CDR2 is SVGAGI. CDR3 protein: CAKGTGNTGELFF. Here the CDR3 DNA reads TGTGCCAAAGGGACAGGGAACACCGGGGAGCTGTTTTTT.

The chain combines TRBV4-3 with TRBJ2-3; 10 bases are a match to TRBD1. Looked up from germline, CDR1 is LGHNA and CDR2 is YSLEER. The CDR3 is made up of 18 amino acids. V shed 2 bases and J 2 bases; nucleotides not matched to a gene: 10. The CDR3 reads CASSQKRGTGAHTDTQYF. CDR3 nucleotides: TGCGCCAGCAGCCAAAAGCGCGGGACAGGGGCCCACACAGATACGCAGTATTTT.

The J gene is TRBJ2-3, the V gene TRBV10-2; the match to TRBD2 covers 7 bases. CDR3 length: 15 residues. J gave up 1 base and V 3 bases, and 4 bases lay outside the gene matches. Germline-derived CDR1 and CDR2 are WSHSY and SAAADI. CDR3 amino acids: CASSDLAEGTDTQYF. The CDR3 nucleotides read TGCGCCAGCAGTGACCTAGCGGAAGGCACAGATACGCAGTATTTT.

The chain carries TRBV9 and TRBJ1-2; D ambiguous. The CDR3 is 14 residues long. Per the germline V gene, CDR1 is SGDLS and CDR2 is YYNGEE. Between the trimmed V and J ends, which lost 0 bases and 8 bases, there was a span of 14 bases. The DNA of the CDR3 is TGTGCCAGCAGCGTAGGGGGAGACCTAGGAGGCTACACCTTC. Amino acid sequence: CASSVGGDLGGYTF.

The chain links TRBV28 to TRBJ1-2, with a weak D call TRBD1 (5 bases). The germline V gene has CDR1 MDHEN and CDR2 SYDVKM. The CDR3 totals 13 residues. Trimming cost V 6 bases and J 2 bases, with 10 bases left between them. The CDR3: CASRSAGNYGYTF. The DNA for the CDR3 is TGTGCCAGCAGGTCAGCAGGGAACTATGGCTACACCTTC.

This clone came up a few times. V usage is TRBV7-2 and J usage is TRBJ2-7; D remains ambiguous. This CDR3 region has 11 residues. The germline V gene encodes CDR1 SGHTA and CDR2 FQGNSA. V was pared by 4 bases and J by 2 bases, with 3 bases between. The CDR3, as DNA: TGTGCCAGCAGCTCTCCCTACGAGCAGTACTTC. Amino acid sequence: CASSSPYEQYF.